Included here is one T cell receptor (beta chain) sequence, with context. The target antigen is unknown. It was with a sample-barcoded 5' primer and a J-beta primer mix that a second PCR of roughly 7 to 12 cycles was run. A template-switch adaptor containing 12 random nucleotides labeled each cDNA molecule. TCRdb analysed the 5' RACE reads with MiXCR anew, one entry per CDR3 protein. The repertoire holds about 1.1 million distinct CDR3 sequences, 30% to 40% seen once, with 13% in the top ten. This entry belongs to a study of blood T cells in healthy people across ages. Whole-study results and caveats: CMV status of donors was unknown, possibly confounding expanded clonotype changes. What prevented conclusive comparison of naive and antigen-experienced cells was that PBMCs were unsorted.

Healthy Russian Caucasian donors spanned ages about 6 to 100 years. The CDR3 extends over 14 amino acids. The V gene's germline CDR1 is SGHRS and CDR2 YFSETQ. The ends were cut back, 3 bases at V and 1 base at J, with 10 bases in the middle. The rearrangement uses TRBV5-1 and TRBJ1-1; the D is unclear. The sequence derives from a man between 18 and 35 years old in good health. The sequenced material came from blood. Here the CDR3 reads CASSYLKGNTEAFF. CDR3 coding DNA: TGCGCCAGCAGCTACCTAAAAGGGAACACTGAAGCTTTCTTT.